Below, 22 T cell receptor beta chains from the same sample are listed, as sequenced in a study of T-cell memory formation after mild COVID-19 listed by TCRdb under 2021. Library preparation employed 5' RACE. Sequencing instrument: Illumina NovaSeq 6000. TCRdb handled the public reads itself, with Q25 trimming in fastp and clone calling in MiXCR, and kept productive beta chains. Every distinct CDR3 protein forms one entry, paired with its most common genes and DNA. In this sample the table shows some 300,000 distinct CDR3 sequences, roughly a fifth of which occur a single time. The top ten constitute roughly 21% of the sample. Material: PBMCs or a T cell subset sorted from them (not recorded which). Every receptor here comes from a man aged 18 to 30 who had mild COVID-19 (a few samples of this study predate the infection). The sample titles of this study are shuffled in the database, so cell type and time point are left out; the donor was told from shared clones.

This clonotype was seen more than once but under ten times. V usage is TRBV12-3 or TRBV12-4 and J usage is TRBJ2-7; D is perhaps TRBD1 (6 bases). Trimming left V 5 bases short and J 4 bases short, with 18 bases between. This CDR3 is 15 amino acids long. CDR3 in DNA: TGTGCCAGCAGTCCCCCCGGGACACAAGTTTACGAGCAGTACTTC. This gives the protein CASSPPGTQVYEQYF.

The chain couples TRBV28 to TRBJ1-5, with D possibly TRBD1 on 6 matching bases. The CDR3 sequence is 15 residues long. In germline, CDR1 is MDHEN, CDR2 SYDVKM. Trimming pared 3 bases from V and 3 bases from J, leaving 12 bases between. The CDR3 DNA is TGTGCCAGCAGTTTCCCCGACAGGCTCAATCAGCCCCAGCATTTT. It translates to CASSFPDRLNQPQHF.

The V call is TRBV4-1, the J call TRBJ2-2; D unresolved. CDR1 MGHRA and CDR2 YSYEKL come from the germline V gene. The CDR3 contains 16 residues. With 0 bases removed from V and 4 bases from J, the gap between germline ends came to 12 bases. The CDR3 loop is CASSQEGSDRTGELFF. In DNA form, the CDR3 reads TGCGCCAGCAGCCAAGAAGGAAGCGACCGCACCGGGGAGCTGTTTTTT.

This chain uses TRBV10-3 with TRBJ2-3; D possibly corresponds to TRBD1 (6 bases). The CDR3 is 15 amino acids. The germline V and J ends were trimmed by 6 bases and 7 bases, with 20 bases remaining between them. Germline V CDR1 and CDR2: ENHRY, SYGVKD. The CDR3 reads CAISTGTRDRNTQYF. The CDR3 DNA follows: TGTGCCATCAGCACCGGGACACGGGATAGGAATACGCAGTATTTT.

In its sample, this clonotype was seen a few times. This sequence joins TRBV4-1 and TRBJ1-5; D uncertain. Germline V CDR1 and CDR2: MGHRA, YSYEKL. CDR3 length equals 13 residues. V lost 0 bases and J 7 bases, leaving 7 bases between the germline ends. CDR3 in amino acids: CASSQDPGQPQHF. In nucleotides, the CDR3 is TGCGCCAGCAGCCAAGATCCCGGGCAGCCCCAGCATTTT.

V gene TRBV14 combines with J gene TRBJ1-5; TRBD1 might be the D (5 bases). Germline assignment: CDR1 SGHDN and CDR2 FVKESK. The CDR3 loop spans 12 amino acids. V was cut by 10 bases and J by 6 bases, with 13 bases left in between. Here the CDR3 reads CATVCGGQPQHF. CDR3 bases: TGTGCCACCGTTTGCGGGGGTCAGCCCCAGCATTTT. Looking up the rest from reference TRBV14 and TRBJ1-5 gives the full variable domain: EAGVTQFPSHSVIEKGQTVTLRCDPISGHDNLYWYRRVMGKEIKFLLHFVKESKQDESGMPNNRFLAERTGGTYSTLKVQPAELEDSGVYFCATVCGGQPQHFGDGTRLSIL.

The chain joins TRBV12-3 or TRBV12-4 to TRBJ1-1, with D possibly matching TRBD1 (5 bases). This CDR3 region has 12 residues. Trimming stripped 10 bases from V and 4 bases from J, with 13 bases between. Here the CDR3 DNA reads TGTGCCATCAACGGGGACTCCACTGAAGCTTTCTTT. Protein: CAINGDSTEAFF.

The chain's CDR3 is CASSPQWAGAPQETQYF. CDR3 bases: TGCGCCAGCAGCCCCCAGTGGGCGGGGGCCCCCCAAGAGACCCAGTACTTC. This chain connects TRBV4-3 to TRBJ2-5; a weak D match, TRBD2 (7 bases). CDR3 length: 17 amino acids. The V gene lost 4 bases and the J gene lost 1 base, with 19 bases spanning the gap. The V gene's germline CDR1 is LGHNA and CDR2 YSLEER.

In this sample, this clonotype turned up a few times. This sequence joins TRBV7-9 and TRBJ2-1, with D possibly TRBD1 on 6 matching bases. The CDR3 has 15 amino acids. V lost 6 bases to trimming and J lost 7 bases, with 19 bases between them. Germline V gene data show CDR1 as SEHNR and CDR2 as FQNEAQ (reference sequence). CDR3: CASSPGEGVWNEQFF. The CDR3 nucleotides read TGTGCCAGCAGTCCAGGGGAAGGTGTTTGGAATGAGCAGTTCTTC.

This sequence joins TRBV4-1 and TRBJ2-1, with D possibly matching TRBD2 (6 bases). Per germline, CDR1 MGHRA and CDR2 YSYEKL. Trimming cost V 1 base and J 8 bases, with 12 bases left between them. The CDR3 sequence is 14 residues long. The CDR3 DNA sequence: TGCGCCAGCAGCCAAGTATTAGGCGGGGATGAGCAGTTCTTC. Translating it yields CASSQVLGGDEQFF.

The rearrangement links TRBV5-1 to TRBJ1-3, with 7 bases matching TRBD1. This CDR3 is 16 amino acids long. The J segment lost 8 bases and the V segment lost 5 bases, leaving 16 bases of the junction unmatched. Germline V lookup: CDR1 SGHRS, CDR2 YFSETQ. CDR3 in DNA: TGCGCCAGCAGGTCCTGGCCCCCGGAAAGGGGGCACACCATATATTTT. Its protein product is CASRSWPPERGHTIYF.

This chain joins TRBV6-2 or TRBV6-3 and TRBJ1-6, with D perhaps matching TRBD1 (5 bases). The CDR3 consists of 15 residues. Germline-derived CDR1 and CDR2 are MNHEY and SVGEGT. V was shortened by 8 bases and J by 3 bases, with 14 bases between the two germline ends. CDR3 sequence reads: CASRRQNLYNSPLHF. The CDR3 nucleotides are TGTGCCAGCCGCCGACAGAACCTCTATAATTCACCCCTCCACTTT.

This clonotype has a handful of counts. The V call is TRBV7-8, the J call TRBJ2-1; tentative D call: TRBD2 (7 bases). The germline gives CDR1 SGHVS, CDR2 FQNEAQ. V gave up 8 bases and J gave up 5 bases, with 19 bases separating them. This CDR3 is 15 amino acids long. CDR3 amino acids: CASHWGGGPDNEQFF. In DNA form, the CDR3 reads TGTGCCAGCCACTGGGGGGGGGGGCCCGACAATGAGCAGTTCTTC. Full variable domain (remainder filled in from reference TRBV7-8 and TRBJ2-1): GAGVSQSPRYKVAKRGQDVALRCDPISGHVSLFWYQQALGQGPEFLTYFQNEAQLDKSGLPSDRFFAERPEGSVSTLKIQRTQQEDSAVYLCASHWGGGPDNEQFFGPGTRLTVL.

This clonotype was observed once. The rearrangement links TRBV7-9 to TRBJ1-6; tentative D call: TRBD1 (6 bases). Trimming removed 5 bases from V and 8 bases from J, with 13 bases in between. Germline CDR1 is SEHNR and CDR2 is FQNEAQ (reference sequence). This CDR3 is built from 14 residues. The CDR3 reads CASSRGGQYSPLHF. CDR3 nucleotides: TGTGCCAGCAGCCGCGGGGGGCAATATTCACCCCTCCACTTT.

In nucleotides, the CDR3 is TGTGCCAGCAGTTTCGGGACACTCGGGGGTTGGGAGGACATTCAGTACTTC. Translating it yields CASSFGTLGGWEDIQYF. This chain links TRBV12-3 or TRBV12-4 with TRBJ2-4; D may correspond to TRBD1 or TRBD2 (6 bases each). This CDR3 has 17 amino acids. Deletions cut 3 bases from V and 8 bases from J, with 23 bases between.

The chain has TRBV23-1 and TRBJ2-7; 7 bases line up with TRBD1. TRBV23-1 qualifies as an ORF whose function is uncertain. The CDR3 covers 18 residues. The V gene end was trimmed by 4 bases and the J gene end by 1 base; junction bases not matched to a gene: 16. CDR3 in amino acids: CASSLPPRQGRISYEQYV. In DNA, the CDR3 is TGCGCCAGCAGTCTCCCGCCCCGACAGGGACGAATATCCTACGAGCAGTACGTC.

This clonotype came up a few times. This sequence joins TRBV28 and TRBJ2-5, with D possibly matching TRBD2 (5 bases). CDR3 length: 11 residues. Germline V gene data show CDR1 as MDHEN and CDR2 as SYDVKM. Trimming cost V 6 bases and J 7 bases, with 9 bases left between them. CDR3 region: CASRAAGTQYF. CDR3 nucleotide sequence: TGTGCCAGCAGGGCGGCGGGGACCCAGTACTTC.

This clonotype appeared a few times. CDR3 coding DNA: TGTGCCAGCGGCGACATAAGACCCCTCCACTTT. It encodes CASGDIRPLHF. The chain couples TRBV28 to TRBJ1-6; D gene unclear. The germline V gene has CDR1 MDHEN and CDR2 SYDVKM. V was trimmed by 8 bases and J by 12 bases, leaving 11 bases between them. There are 11 residues in the CDR3.

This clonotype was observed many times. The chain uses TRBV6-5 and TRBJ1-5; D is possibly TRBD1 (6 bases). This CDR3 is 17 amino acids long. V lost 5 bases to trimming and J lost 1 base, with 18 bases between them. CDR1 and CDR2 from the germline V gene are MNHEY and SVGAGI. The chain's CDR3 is CASSATGLVVSNQPQHF. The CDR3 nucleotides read TGTGCCAGCAGTGCAACAGGGTTAGTGGTGAGCAATCAGCCCCAGCATTTT.

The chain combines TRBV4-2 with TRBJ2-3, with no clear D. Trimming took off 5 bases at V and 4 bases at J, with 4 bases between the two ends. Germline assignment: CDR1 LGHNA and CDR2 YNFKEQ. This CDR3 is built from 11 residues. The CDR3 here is CASSVSDTQYF. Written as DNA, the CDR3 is TGTGCCAGCAGCGTGTCAGATACGCAGTATTTT.

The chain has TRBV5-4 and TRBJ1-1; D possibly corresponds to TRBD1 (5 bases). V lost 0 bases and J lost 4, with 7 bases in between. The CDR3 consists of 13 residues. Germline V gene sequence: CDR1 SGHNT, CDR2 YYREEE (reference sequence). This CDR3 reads CASSLEGITEAFF. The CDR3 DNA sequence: TGTGCCAGCAGCTTGGAGGGGATCACTGAAGCTTTCTTT. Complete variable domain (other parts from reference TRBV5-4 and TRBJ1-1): ETGVTQSPTHLIKTRGQQVTLRCSSQSGHNTVSWYQQALGQGPQFIFQYYREEENGRGNFPPRFSGLQFPNYSSELNVNALELDDSALYLCASSLEGITEAFFGQGTRLTVV.

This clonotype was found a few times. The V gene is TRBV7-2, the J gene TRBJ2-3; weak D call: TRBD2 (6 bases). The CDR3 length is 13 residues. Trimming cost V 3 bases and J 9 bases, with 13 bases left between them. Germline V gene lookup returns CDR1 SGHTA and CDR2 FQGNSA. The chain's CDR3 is CASSLEEGPTQYF. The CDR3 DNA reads TGTGCCAGCAGCTTGGAGGAGGGACCCACGCAGTATTTT.